This T cell receptor (beta chain) was sequenced during a study of CD8 T cells in ankylosing spondylitis. MiXCR, applied by TCRdb to the 5' RACE reads, yields one record per CDR3 protein. The repertoire holds a few hundred thousand distinct CDR3 sequences, around 11% seen once, with 5.5% to 8% in the top ten. In germline, CDR1 is DFQATT, CDR2 SNEGSKA (reference sequence). After removal of 6 bases from V and 7 bases from J, the junction contained 14 bases not matched to a gene. CDR3 length: 17 residues. At least ten counts were recorded for this clonotype. This sequence joins TRBV20-1 and TRBJ2-3; 15 bases are shared with TRBD2. The receptor was isolated from a male donor with ankylosing spondylitis or in good health (not recorded which). Sequenced sample: blood, either unsorted or a sorted T cell fraction (not recorded which). CDR3 coding DNA: TGCAGTGCCAACCATCCAGGACTAGCGGGAGGGCTTAATACGCAGTATTTT. It specifies CSANHPGLAGGLNTQYF.